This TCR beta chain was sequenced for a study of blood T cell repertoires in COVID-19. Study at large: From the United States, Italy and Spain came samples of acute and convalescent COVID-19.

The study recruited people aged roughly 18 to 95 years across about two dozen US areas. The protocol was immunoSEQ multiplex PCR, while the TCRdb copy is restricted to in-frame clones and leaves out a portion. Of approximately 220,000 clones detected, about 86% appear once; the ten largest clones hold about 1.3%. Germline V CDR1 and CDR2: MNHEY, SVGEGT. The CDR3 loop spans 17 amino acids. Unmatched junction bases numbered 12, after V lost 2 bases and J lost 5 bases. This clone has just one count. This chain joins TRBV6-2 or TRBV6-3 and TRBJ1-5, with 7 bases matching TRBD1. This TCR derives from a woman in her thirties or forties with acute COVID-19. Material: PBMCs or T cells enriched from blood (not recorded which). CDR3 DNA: TGTGCCAGCAGTTACGAAGAAACAGGGGACCTCCATCAGCCCCAGCATTTT. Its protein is CASSYEETGDLHQPQHF.